The T cell receptor beta chain under discussion was sequenced for a study of PD-1 blockade in mismatch repair-deficient tumors. The data were produced by immunoSEQ multiplex PCR, yet TCRdb's version contains in-frame clones alone and is incomplete. Of about 110,000 clones detected, about three quarters appear once; the ten largest clones hold roughly 4.5%. Looked up from germline, CDR1 is MNHEY and CDR2 is SMNVEV (reference sequence). V dropped 2 bases and J dropped 11 bases, with 18 bases sitting between them. CDR3 length equals 14 residues. This material consisted of peripheral blood, taken roughly 60 weeks after starting pembrolizumab. This TCR was recovered from an adult with mismatch repair-deficient cancer. J is TRBJ1-1 and V is TRBV27; TRBD1 is a possible D gene (6 bases). The CDR3 nucleotides read TGTGCCAGCAGTTTAAAACCTTGGGCAGGGGCCGCTTTCTTT. Protein sequence: CASSLKPWAGAAFF.